These T cell receptor beta chains were read from a single sample in a study of T cell changes during pregnancy in multiple sclerosis. TCRdb's copy holds only in-frame clones and misses some; the assay was immunoSEQ multiplex PCR. The table includes tens of thousands of clones, about 93% detected once. The material sequenced was peripheral blood, taken in the second trimester of pregnancy. The receptors were gathered from a female donor in good health, enrolled as a control in a pregnancy study. CDR3s include the opening cysteine and the closing phenylalanine or tryptophan. The D gene is left open where the match is weak. Clone sizes are given selectively: once, few, many, or a class where the clone is expanded.

D	V	size	J	DNA	CDR3
-	TRBV9	-	TRBJ1-2	TGTGCCAGCAGCGTAGACGGAGGGTCCAACTATGGCTACACCTTC	CASSVDGGSNYGYTF
TRBD1	TRBV30	-	TRBJ1-1	TGTGCCTGGGACAGGGGGCCTGACACTGAAGCTTTCTTT	CAWDRGPDTEAFF
TRBD2	TRBV6-1	-	TRBJ2-1	TGTGCCAGCAACCTAGCGGGAGATAATGAGCAGTTCTTC	CASNLAGDNEQFF
-	TRBV27	-	TRBJ1-5	TGTGCCAGCAGTCTTGACTTCCGGGGGCCCCAGCATTTT	CASSLDFRGPQHF
-	TRBV28	-	TRBJ1-3	TGTGCCAGCAGTTTAACAGGCTCTGGAAACACCATATATTTT	CASSLTGSGNTIYF
-	TRBV15	-	TRBJ1-5	TGTGCCACCAGCAGGGACAGCGGCAATCAGCCCCAGCATTTT	CATSRDSGNQPQHF
TRBD2	TRBV29-1	-	TRBJ2-3	TGCAGCGTTGTCGTAGCGGGAGGACCCACAGATACGCAGTATTTT	CSVVVAGGPTDTQYF
-	TRBV4-1	-	TRBJ1-4	TGCGCCAGCAGCCTAGTAGGAGGGGTTGGCGAAAAACTGTTTTTT	CASSLVGGVGEKLFF
-	TRBV11-2	-	TRBJ2-5	TGTGCCAGCAGCTTAGAACCAGTCCAAGAGACCCAGTACTTC	CASSLEPVQETQYF
-	TRBV14	-	TRBJ2-7	TGTGCCAGCAGCCAAGCACTTTCGGGGGAGCAGTACTTC	CASSQALSGEQYF
-	TRBV30	-	TRBJ2-2	TGTGCCTGGAGTGTACTGGGGCCCGGGGAGCTGTTTTTT	CAWSVLGPGELFF
TRBD1	TRBV27	-	TRBJ2-7	TGTGCCAGCGGACACGCCGGGACAGGGGTCTACGAGCAGTACTTC	CASGHAGTGVYEQYF
-	TRBV5-6	-	TRBJ1-5	TGTGCCAGCAGCTTGTCAGGGTATAGCAATCAGCCCCAGCATTTT	CASSLSGYSNQPQHF
-	TRBV19	-	TRBJ2-5	TGTGCCAGTAGTAATCCGCAGACAATCGGAGAGACCCAGTACTTC	CASSNPQTIGETQYF
TRBD1	TRBV11-2	-	TRBJ2-3	TGTGCCAGCAGCTTGACAGGGAATACAGATACGCAGTATTTT	CASSLTGNTDTQYF
TRBD2	TRBV25-1	-	TRBJ2-3	TGTGCCAGCAGTGATGCGCGGGAGATAACGTCAGATACGCAGTATTTT	CASSDAREITSDTQYF
TRBD1	TRBV19	-	TRBJ2-5	TGTGCCACCGCGACAGGGAAAGAGACCCAGTACTTC	CATATGKETQYF
-	TRBV10-2	few	TRBJ1-1	TGCGCCAGCAGTGAAACAGGGAGGGGGTTAGGGGAACGCACTGAAGCTTTCTTT	CASSETGRGLGERTEAFF
-	TRBV5-1	-	TRBJ2-2	TGCGCCAGCAGCTTGGGAGTAAACACCGGGGAGCTGTTTTTT	CASSLGVNTGELFF
TRBD2	TRBV6-1	-	TRBJ2-7	TGTGCCAGCAGTGAAGAGCCTAGCGGGAGGGTAGGCGAGCAGTACTTC	CASSEEPSGRVGEQYF
TRBD1	TRBV7-2	-	TRBJ1-1	TGTGCCAGCAGCGGATGGACAGGGCTGCCTGAAGCTTTCTTT	CASSGWTGLPEAFF
-	TRBV4-1	once	TRBJ1-1	TGCGCCAGCAGCCCGACGGGGAACACTGAAGCTTTCTTT	CASSPTGNTEAFF
TRBD2	TRBV5-1	-	TRBJ2-3	TGCGCCAGCAGCTTTGGTTTAACTAGCGGGGGTACCCTAGATACGCAGTATTTT	CASSFGLTSGGTLDTQYF
TRBD1	TRBV4-1	-	TRBJ1-1	TGCGCCAGCAGCCAAGATCGGGCCGGGACAGGGGGGAGGAGGACTGAAGCTTTCTTT	CASSQDRAGTGGRRTEAFF
-	TRBV2	-	TRBJ1-1	TGTGCCAGCAGTGAAAAGGTCGGAGGGGCGAACACTGAAGCTTTCTTT	CASSEKVGGANTEAFF
TRBD2	TRBV7-2	-	TRBJ2-7	TGTGCCAGCAGCTTAGATGGCGGGAGTGGCGAGCAGTACTTC	CASSLDGGSGEQYF
TRBD2	TRBV28	once	TRBJ2-7	TGTGCCAGCAGTCCACTAGCGGACCACTACGAGCAGTACTTC	CASSPLADHYEQYF
TRBD1	TRBV6-1	-	TRBJ2-7	TGTGCCAGCCCAAGACAGGGTAGCGCCCCCCACGAGCAGTACTTC	CASPRQGSAPHEQYF
-	TRBV9	-	TRBJ2-1	TGTGCCAGCAGCGTAGTTTTCGGCCAGGCCACTGAGCAGTTCTTC	CASSVVFGQATEQFF
-	TRBV4-2	-	TRBJ2-2	TGTGCCAGCAGCCTACACGCGGGGAAGGACACCGGGGAGCTGTTTTTT	CASSLHAGKDTGELFF
-	TRBV28	-	TRBJ1-2	TGTGCCAGCAGTTTCTCAGGGTATGCCTATGGCTACACCTTC	CASSFSGYAYGYTF
TRBD1	TRBV7-2	-	TRBJ2-1	TGTGCCAGCAGCTCCATCGGGACAGGGTCCTACAATGAGCAGTTCTTC	CASSSIGTGSYNEQFF
-	TRBV27	-	TRBJ1-1	TGTGCCAGAACTAGTAAGGGTCGGGGTAACACTGAAGCTTTCTTT	CARTSKGRGNTEAFF
-	TRBV19	-	TRBJ2-7	TGTGCCAGTAGTATATTTGGCGGGGACGAGCAGTACTTC	CASSIFGGDEQYF
TRBD1	TRBV9	-	TRBJ2-5	TGTGCCAGCAGCGTAGGGGGGACAGGGGCCCAAGAGACCCAGTACTTC	CASSVGGTGAQETQYF
-	TRBV15	-	TRBJ2-7	TGTGCCACCAGCAGAGATAGTCTCCACGAGCAGTACTTC	CATSRDSLHEQYF
TRBD1	TRBV18	-	TRBJ1-1	TGTGCCAGCTCACCAAAGACAGGGGTGAACACTGAAGCTTTCTTT	CASSPKTGVNTEAFF
TRBD1	TRBV5-4	-	TRBJ2-5	TGTGCCAGCAGCATGACCGGGACAGACTCCCCCTTAAAAGAGACCCAGTACTTC	CASSMTGTDSPLKETQYF
TRBD2	TRBV4-2	-	TRBJ2-7	TGTGCCAGCAGCCAAGTCCCGGGACTAGCGGGAGTGTCCTACGAGCAGTACTTC	CASSQVPGLAGVSYEQYF
TRBD1	TRBV4-1	-	TRBJ2-2	TGCGCCAGCAGCCAAGATCGAGCAGGGGGTAGGGAGCTGTTTTTT	CASSQDRAGGRELFF
TRBD2	TRBV15	-	TRBJ2-1	TGTGCCACAAGGGCCGATACTAGCGGCAATGAGCAGTTCTTC	CATRADTSGNEQFF
TRBD1	TRBV5-1	-	TRBJ1-1	TGCGCCAGCAGCCTTCTACAGGGGGGAGCTTTCTTT	CASSLLQGGAFF
TRBD1	TRBV5-4	-	TRBJ2-3	TGTGCCAGCAGCACCCGACAGGGCTCCGCAGATACGCAGTATTTT	CASSTRQGSADTQYF
-	TRBV28	-	TRBJ1-2	TGTGCCAGCAGTTTTTCGGGGGATGGCTACACCTTC	CASSFSGDGYTF
TRBD1	TRBV18	-	TRBJ2-1	TGTGCCAGCTCACCCCGGGACAGCTCCTACAATGAGCAGTTCTTC	CASSPRDSSYNEQFF
-	TRBV29-1	-	TRBJ1-5	TGCAGCGTTTCCCTAGATTCGGGACAGCCCCAGCATTTT	CSVSLDSGQPQHF
-	TRBV6-6	-	TRBJ2-7	TGTGCCAGCAGTTACTCAGGGGGTGGATACGAGCAGTACTTC	CASSYSGGGYEQYF
-	TRBV14	-	TRBJ2-5	TGTGCCAGCAGCCATTGGCAGGAACAAGAGACCCAGTACTTC	CASSHWQEQETQYF